The 6 T cell receptor beta chains listed next were all sequenced from one sample in a study of response to subunit inactivated influenza vaccine. TCRdb analysed the RT-PCR reads with MiXCR anew, one entry per CDR3 protein. This table has around 600,000 distinct CDR3 sequences, about 11% appearing once. This sample also appeared in a second study, on T cells expressing NK-cell markers. From that second work: Researchers built TCR beta cDNA using 5'RACE template switching with UMIs.

Sequencing was performed on PBMCs from blood, taken on the day of vaccination. The source of these receptors is a man over 45 who received an inactivated influenza vaccine.

The genes are TRBV10-3 and TRBJ1-5; D call uncertain. With 0 bases removed from V and 4 bases from J, the gap between germline ends came to 4 bases. Germline CDR1 ENHRY, CDR2 SYGVKD. The CDR3 is made up of 13 amino acids. Here the CDR3 reads CAISESGNQPQHF. The DNA for the CDR3 is TGTGCCATCAGTGAGTCGGGGAATCAGCCCCAGCATTTT.

A few counts support this clonotype. This rearrangement joins TRBV7-2 to TRBJ2-1; possible D gene TRBD2, 5 bases. The CDR3 extends over 17 amino acids. Per the germline V gene, CDR1 is SGHTA and CDR2 is FQGNSA. Trimming removed 5 bases at V and 1 base at J, with 18 bases between. CDR3 sequence: CASSPNPAGLSYNEQFF. In DNA form, the CDR3 reads TGTGCCAGCAGCCCGAACCCGGCGGGCCTGTCCTACAATGAGCAGTTCTTC.

This clonotype was picked up many times. V and J are TRBV12-3 or TRBV12-4 and TRBJ2-1, with D unresolved. Trimming removed 6 bases at V and 5 bases at J, with 8 bases between. The CDR3 has 12 residues. The CDR3 DNA reads as TGTGCCAGCAGGTCCTCAAACAATGAGCAGTTCTTC. It codes for CASRSSNNEQFF.

This chain uses TRBV12-3 or TRBV12-4 with TRBJ2-7; D is undetermined. V was clipped by 6 bases and J by 4 bases, with 16 bases between them. The CDR3 contains 14 residues. The CDR3 DNA reads TGTGCCAGCAGCCCCCTGCTTCCTCGGTACGAGCAGTACTTC. Translating it yields CASSPLLPRYEQYF.

The J gene is TRBJ1-1, the V gene TRBV29-1, with 7 nucleotides matching TRBD1. The CDR3 extends over 14 amino acids. The germline V gene has CDR1 SQVTM and CDR2 ANQGSEA. V lost 4 bases to trimming and J lost 3 bases; unmatched junction nucleotides: 8. Written as DNA, the CDR3 is TGCAGCGTTGTCCAGACAGGGCAGTACACTGAAGCTTTCTTT. It encodes CSVVQTGQYTEAFF.

This clonotype was counted at least ten times. The chain is built from TRBV15 and TRBJ2-1, with D possibly being TRBD2 (6 bases). The CDR3 runs to 15 residues. CDR1 and CDR2 (germline): LNHNV, YYDKDF (reference sequence). Trimming shortened V by 1 base and J by 9 bases, and 16 bases separated the two germline ends. The CDR3 sequence is CATSRGRETAGEQFF. The CDR3 DNA reads TGTGCCACCAGCAGAGGTCGAGAGACAGCGGGTGAGCAGTTCTTC.